What follows are 23 T cell receptor beta chains derived from one specimen sequenced in a study of blood T cell repertoires in COVID-19. The method was immunoSEQ multiplex PCR; TCRdb's version includes in-frame clones alone and lacks a portion of them. The sample has some 180,000 clones; about four fifths are singletons. Sequenced input: peripheral blood. The receptors come from a man aged 60 to 69 with acute or convalescent COVID-19.

The chain uses TRBV7-9 and TRBJ2-7; TRBD1 agrees at 8 bases. The CDR3 is 16 amino acids. V trimming: 4 bases; J trimming: 4 bases; junction bases outside the gene matches: 12. CDR1 and CDR2 from the germline V gene are SEHNR and FQNEAQ (reference sequence). As DNA, the CDR3 is TGTGCCAGCAGCTCCCCAATACAGGGGGTTAGTTACGAGCAGTACTTC. This translates into CASSSPIQGVSYEQYF.

This clone was detected only once. The V gene is TRBV5-1, the J gene TRBJ1-6, with 8 bases lining up with TRBD1. V dropped 3 bases and J dropped 9; count of bases not matched to a gene: 11. This CDR3 region has 16 residues. Germline CDR1 and CDR2: SGHRS and YFSETQ. For the CDR3, the DNA is TGCGCCAGCAGCTGGGGGACAGGAGGAAGGATTTCACCCCTCCACTTT. It encodes CASSWGTGGRISPLHF.

CDR3 in amino acids: CASSYSRGRTGELFF. The CDR3 coding sequence is TGTGCCAGCAGTTACTCGAGGGGGCGCACCGGGGAGCTGTTTTTT. The chain couples TRBV6-5 to TRBJ2-2; TRBD1 agrees at 7 bases. CDR1 and CDR2 from the germline V gene are MNHEY and SVGAGI. The V segment lost 0 bases and the J segment 4 bases; nucleotides outside the gene matches: 2. This CDR3 has 15 residues.

J is TRBJ2-1 and V is TRBV29-1; 13 nucleotides align to TRBD2. CDR1 is SQVTM, CDR2 ANQGSEA, per germline. Unmatched junction bases numbered 5, after V lost 5 bases and J lost 7 bases. The CDR3 is made up of 14 amino acids. Written as DNA, the CDR3 is TGCAGCGTTTCGGGACTAGCGGGAAATAATGAGCAGTTCTTC. This codes for CSVSGLAGNNEQFF.

This clone was detected only a few times. The V call is TRBV28, the J call TRBJ1-2, with TRBD1 as a possible D gene (5 bases). CDR1 MDHEN and CDR2 SYDVKM come from the germline V gene. Deletions cut 2 bases from V and 1 base from J, with 8 bases between. The CDR3 covers 14 residues. The CDR3, as DNA: TGTGCCAGCAGTTTAGGGGCGGTTAACTATGGCTACACCTTC. It is translated as CASSLGAVNYGYTF.

CDR3 bases: TGCAGTGCTAGTCGGAGCGGGGGGGCTTTTGGCACAGATACGCAGTATTTT. Amino acid sequence: CSASRSGGAFGTDTQYF. The chain links TRBV20-1 to TRBJ2-3; 10 bases fit TRBD2. From germline, CDR1 is DFQATT and CDR2 SNEGSKA (reference sequence). V lost 3 bases to trimming and J lost 1 base; unmatched junction nucleotides: 10. The CDR3 is 17 amino acids.

This chain links TRBV19 with TRBJ2-3; no clear D gene. The CDR3 runs to 13 residues. Between the trimmed V and J ends, which lost 5 bases and 3 bases, there was a span of 9 bases. Germline V CDR1 and CDR2: LNHDA, SQIVND (reference sequence). CDR3 DNA sequence: TGTGCCAGTAGTCCGGCGGCGACAGATACGCAGTATTTT. Protein product: CASSPAATDTQYF.

The rearrangement links TRBV9 to TRBJ2-2, with TRBD2 matching 11 bases. V dropped 3 bases and J dropped 7; count of bases not matched to a gene: 20. The CDR3 is 20 residues long. Germline values: CDR1 SGDLS, CDR2 YYNGEE. CDR3 amino acids: CASSEGPPGTSGLRGGELFF. The DNA for the CDR3 is TGTGCCAGCAGCGAGGGCCCCCCCGGGACTAGCGGCCTGAGAGGCGGGGAGCTGTTTTTT.

The chain employs TRBV6-5 and TRBJ2-7, with TRBD1 identical over 9 bases. The trim removed 0 bases at V and 4 bases at J, leaving 1 base unmatched. Germline V gene lookup returns CDR1 MNHEY and CDR2 SVGAGI. This CDR3 comprises 14 residues. CDR3 nucleotide sequence: TGTGCCAGCAGTTACTCTGGACAGGGGTACGAGCAGTACTTC. It specifies CASSYSGQGYEQYF.

The chain uses TRBV6-5 and TRBJ1-5, with D perhaps TRBD1 (6 bases). Looked up from germline, CDR1 is MNHEY and CDR2 is SVGAGI. V lost 6 bases and J lost 4, with 10 bases in between. The CDR3 has 13 residues. CDR3 nucleotides: TGTGCCAGCAGGCGGACAGAAAATCAGCCCCAGCATTTT. Its translation is CASRRTENQPQHF.

The chain is built from TRBV6-5 and TRBJ2-7; TRBD1 matches 7 bases. CDR1 MNHEY and CDR2 SVGAGI come from the germline V gene. V shed 0 bases, J shed 3 bases, and the junction held 2 bases outside the gene matches. The CDR3 has 14 residues. CDR3 coding DNA: TGTGCCAGCAGTTACTCGAGGGGGCTCTACGAGCAGTACTTC. Encoded protein: CASSYSRGLYEQYF.

The gene calls are TRBV7-2 and TRBJ2-2, with D tentatively TRBD2 (7 bases). This CDR3 region has 16 residues. Germline loops: CDR1 SGHTA, CDR2 FQGNSA. The germline V and J ends were trimmed by 0 bases and 0 bases, with 8 bases remaining between them. CDR3 amino acids: CASSLAGGPNTGELFF. The CDR3 DNA reads as TGTGCCAGCAGCTTAGCGGGGGGGCCGAACACCGGGGAGCTGTTTTTT.

The V call is TRBV18, the J call TRBJ1-5, with 9 bases lining up with TRBD1. This CDR3 has 14 amino acids. From germline, CDR1 is KGHSH and CDR2 LQKENI. The V gene end was trimmed by 6 bases and the J gene end by 3 bases; junction bases not matched to a gene: 3. The CDR3 reads CASSRTGDNQPQHF. DNA for the CDR3: TGTGCCAGCTCGCGGACAGGGGACAATCAGCCCCAGCATTTT.

The chain couples TRBV7-8 to TRBJ1-2; 8 bases fit TRBD1. The CDR3 consists of 13 residues. V gave up 4 bases and J gave up 6 bases; unmatched junction bases: 4. The V gene's germline CDR1 is SGHVS and CDR2 FQNEAQ. Here the CDR3 DNA reads TGTGCCAGCAGCTCCCGACAGGGGCATGGCTACACCTTC. Encoded protein: CASSSRQGHGYTF.

This sequence joins TRBV5-1 and TRBJ1-1; D is possibly TRBD1 (5 bases). Per germline, CDR1 SGHRS and CDR2 YFSETQ. V lost 4 bases and J lost 11, with 21 bases in between. The CDR3 loop spans 14 amino acids. The CDR3 nucleotides are TGCGCCAGCAGCCTACGGACCCCCAGGGAGGACGCTTTCTTT. It encodes CASSLRTPREDAFF.

The chain carries TRBV6-5 and TRBJ2-3; tentative D call: TRBD1 (5 bases). The CDR3 has 15 amino acids. Trimming shortened V by 0 bases and J by 1 base, and 8 bases separated the two germline ends. Germline V gives CDR1 MNHEY, CDR2 SVGAGI. The CDR3 sequence: CASSYSGQGTDTQYF. The CDR3, as DNA: TGTGCCAGCAGTTACTCGGGGCAGGGCACAGATACGCAGTATTTT.

The chain recombines TRBV6-5 with TRBJ2-7, with D perhaps matching TRBD1 (6 bases). The germline V and J ends were trimmed by 6 bases and 2 bases, with 14 bases remaining between them. This CDR3 spans 14 amino acids. Germline V gives CDR1 MNHEY, CDR2 SVGAGI. The CDR3 DNA is TGTGCCAGCAGGAGATTCAGGGGCCCCTACGAGCAGTACTTC. Residues: CASRRFRGPYEQYF.

V gene TRBV2 combines with J gene TRBJ2-1, with 10 bases fitting TRBD2. Germline V gene sequence: CDR1 SNHLY, CDR2 FYNNEI. J was trimmed by 4 bases and V by 1 base; bases with no gene match: 4. CDR3 length: 16 amino acids. The CDR3: CASSEGASGSYNEQFF. CDR3 sequence (DNA): TGTGCCAGCAGTGAAGGGGCTAGCGGGAGTTACAATGAGCAGTTCTTC.

This clone was counted a few times. The gene calls are TRBV4-1 and TRBJ2-3; weak D call: TRBD1 (5 bases). CDR1 and CDR2 from the germline V gene are MGHRA and YSYEKL. Trimming removed 0 bases from V and 5 bases from J, with 12 bases in between. The CDR3 length is 15 residues. The CDR3 DNA is TGCGCCAGCAGCCAAGAAGCTTCCAGGGTAGATACGCAGTATTTT. Translation gives CASSQEASRVDTQYF.

The chain combines TRBV7-2 with TRBJ2-7; 8 nucleotides agree with TRBD1. The CDR3 loop spans 13 amino acids. Germline CDR1 is SGHTA and CDR2 is FQGNSA. V lost 5 bases, J lost 2 bases, and 2 bases stayed unmatched. The CDR3 DNA is TGTGCCAGCAGCCGACAGGGGACCTACGAGCAGTACTTC. As protein: CASSRQGTYEQYF. The whole variable domain, filled in from reference TRBV7-2 and TRBJ2-7, reads GAGVSQSPSNKVTEKGKDVELRCDPISGHTALYWYRQSLGQGLEFLIYFQGNSAPDKSGLPSDRFSAERTGGSVSTLTIQRTQQEDSAVYLCASSRQGTYEQYFGPGTRLTVT.

This chain joins TRBV18 and TRBJ2-1, with 7 bases lining up with TRBD1. Per the germline V gene, CDR1 is KGHSH and CDR2 is LQKENI. Germline trimming cut 6 bases from V and 2 bases from J; bases unmatched to any gene: 13. This CDR3 contains 17 residues. CDR3: CASSVAFGTATYNEQFF. The CDR3 bases are TGTGCCAGCTCCGTAGCTTTCGGGACAGCTACCTACAATGAGCAGTTCTTC.

The chain links TRBV11-2 to TRBJ2-1; D not certain. Trimming pared 5 bases from V and 6 bases from J, leaving 2 bases between. This CDR3 has 10 amino acids. Germline CDR1 and CDR2: SGHAT and FQNNGV. The CDR3 DNA reads TGTGCCAGCAGCCTCAATGAGCAGTTCTTC. Protein: CASSLNEQFF.

The rearrangement uses TRBV6-1 and TRBJ1-5, with D tentatively TRBD1 (6 bases). The germline V gene encodes CDR1 MNHNS and CDR2 SASEGT. The CDR3 extends over 15 amino acids. V lost 6 bases to trimming and J lost 0 bases, with 12 bases between them. This CDR3 reads CASSDRTYSNQPQHF. DNA of the CDR3: TGTGCCAGCAGCGACAGGACTTATAGCAATCAGCCCCAGCATTTT.